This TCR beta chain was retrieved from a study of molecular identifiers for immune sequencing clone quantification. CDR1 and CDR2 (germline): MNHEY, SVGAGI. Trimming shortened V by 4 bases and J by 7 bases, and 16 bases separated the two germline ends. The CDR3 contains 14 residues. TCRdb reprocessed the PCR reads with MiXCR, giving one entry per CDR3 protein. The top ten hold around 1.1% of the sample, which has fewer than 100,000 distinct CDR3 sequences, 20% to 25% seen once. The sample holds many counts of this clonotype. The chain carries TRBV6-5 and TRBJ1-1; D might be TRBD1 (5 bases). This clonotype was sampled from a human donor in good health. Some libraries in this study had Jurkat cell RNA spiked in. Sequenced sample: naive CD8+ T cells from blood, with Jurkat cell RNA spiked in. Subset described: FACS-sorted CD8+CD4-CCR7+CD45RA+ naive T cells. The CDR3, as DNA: TGTGCCAGCAGTTTTTTGGACTCAACAGGTGAAGCTTTCTTT. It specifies CASSFLDSTGEAFF.